This T cell receptor (beta chain) was retrieved from a study of cytomegalovirus exposure and HLA in healthy donors. Trimming cost V 4 bases and J 5 bases, with 18 bases left between them. Germline assignment: CDR1 LGHNA and CDR2 YSLEER. The CDR3 runs 15 residues. Vbeta (60) and Jbeta (13) primers were used in the PCR. TCRdb's copy holds only in-frame clones and misses some; the assay was immunoSEQ multiplex PCR. The data contain some 180,000 clones, 82% of them singletons. This sequence joins TRBV4-3 and TRBJ2-7, with D tentatively TRBD2 (6 bases). This sequence originates from a man between 35 and 55 years old in good health and CMV-seronegative. Sequencing was done on a sample of PBMCs. CDR3 amino acids: CASSRNAGSGDEQYF. CDR3 nucleotides: TGCGCCAGCAGCCGAAACGCAGGGTCGGGGGACGAGCAGTACTTC.